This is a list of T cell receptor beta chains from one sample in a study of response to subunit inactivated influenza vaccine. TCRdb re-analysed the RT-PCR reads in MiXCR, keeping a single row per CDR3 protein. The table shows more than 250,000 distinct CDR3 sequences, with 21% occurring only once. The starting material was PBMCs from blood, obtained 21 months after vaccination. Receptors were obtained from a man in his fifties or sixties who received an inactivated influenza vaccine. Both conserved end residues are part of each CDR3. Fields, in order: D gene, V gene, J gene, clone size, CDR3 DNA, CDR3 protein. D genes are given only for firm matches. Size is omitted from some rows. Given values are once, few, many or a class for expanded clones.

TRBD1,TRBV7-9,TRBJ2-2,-,TGTGCCAGCAGCTACCCGGGACAGGGTCCCCCCGGGGAGCTGTTTTTT,CASSYPGQGPPGELFF
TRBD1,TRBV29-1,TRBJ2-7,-,TGCAGCGTTAGACCGACAGGGGGCTCCTACGAGCAGTACTTC,CSVRPTGGSYEQYF
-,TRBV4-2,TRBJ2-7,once,TGTGCCAGCAGCCAAGAATTTGGGAGTTACGAGCAGTACTTC,CASSQEFGSYEQYF
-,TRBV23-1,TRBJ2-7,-,TGCGCCAGCAGTCAAGGAGGACCCGCCGGACACGAGCAGTACTTC,CASSQGGPAGHEQYF
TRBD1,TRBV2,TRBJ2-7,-,TGTGCCAGTGGGGACAGGCTTTACGAGCAGTACTTC,CASGDRLYEQYF
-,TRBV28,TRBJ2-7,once,TGTGCCAGCATGGGGCCCCGAGCCCCGTACTTC,CASMGPRAPYF
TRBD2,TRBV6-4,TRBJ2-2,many,TGTGCCAGCAGCCGGCAGCGGGGCACCGGGGAGCTGTTTTTT,CASSRQRGTGELFF
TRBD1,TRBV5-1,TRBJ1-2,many,TGCGCCAGCAGCTTGGGGACAGGCTATGGCTACACCTTC,CASSLGTGYGYTF
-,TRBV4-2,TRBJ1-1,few,TGTGCCAGCAGCCAATCTGACAGTTACACTGAAGCTTTCTTT,CASSQSDSYTEAFF
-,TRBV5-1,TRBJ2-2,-,TGCGCCAGCAGCCTCAATACCCTTAACAGAGCTGGGATGAGGACCGGGGAGCTGTTTTTT,CASSLNTLNRAGMRTGELFF
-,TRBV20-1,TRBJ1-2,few,TGCAGTGCTAATACAGGGAGGAACTATGGCTACACCTTC,CSANTGRNYGYTF
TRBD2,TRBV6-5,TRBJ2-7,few,TGTGCCAGCACAGCGGGGACCTACGAGCAGTACTTC,CASTAGTYEQYF